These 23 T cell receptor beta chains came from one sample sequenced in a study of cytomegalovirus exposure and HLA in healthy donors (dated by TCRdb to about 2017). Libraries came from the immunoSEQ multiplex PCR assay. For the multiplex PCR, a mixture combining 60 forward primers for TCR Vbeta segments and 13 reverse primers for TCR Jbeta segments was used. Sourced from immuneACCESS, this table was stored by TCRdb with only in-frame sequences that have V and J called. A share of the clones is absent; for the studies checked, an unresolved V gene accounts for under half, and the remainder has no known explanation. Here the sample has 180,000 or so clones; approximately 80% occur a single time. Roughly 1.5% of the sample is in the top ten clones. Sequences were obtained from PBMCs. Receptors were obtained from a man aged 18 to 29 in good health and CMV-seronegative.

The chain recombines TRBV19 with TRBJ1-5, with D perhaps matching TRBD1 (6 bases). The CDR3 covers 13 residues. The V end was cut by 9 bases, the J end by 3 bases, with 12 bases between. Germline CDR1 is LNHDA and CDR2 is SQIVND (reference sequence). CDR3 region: CASRRDTNQPQHF. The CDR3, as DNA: TGTGCCAGCCGCCGGGACACCAATCAGCCCCAGCATTTT.

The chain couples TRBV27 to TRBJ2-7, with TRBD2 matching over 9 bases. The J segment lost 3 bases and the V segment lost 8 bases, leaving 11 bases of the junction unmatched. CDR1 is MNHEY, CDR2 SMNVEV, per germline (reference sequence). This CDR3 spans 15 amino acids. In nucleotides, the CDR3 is TGTGCCAGCCCCCCCGGCGGGAGGGGGAACTACGAGCAGTACTTC. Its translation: CASPPGGRGNYEQYF.

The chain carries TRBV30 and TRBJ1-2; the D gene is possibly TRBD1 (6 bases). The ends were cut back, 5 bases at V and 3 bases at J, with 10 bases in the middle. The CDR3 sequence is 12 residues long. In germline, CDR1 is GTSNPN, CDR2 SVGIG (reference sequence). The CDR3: CAWGAGDYGYTF. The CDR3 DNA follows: TGTGCCTGGGGGGCAGGGGACTATGGCTACACCTTC.

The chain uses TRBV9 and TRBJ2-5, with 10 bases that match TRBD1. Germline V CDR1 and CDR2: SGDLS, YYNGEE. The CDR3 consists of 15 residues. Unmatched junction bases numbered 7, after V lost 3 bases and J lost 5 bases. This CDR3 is CASSATGGLAETQYF. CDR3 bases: TGTGCCAGCAGCGCGACAGGGGGCCTTGCGGAGACCCAGTACTTC.

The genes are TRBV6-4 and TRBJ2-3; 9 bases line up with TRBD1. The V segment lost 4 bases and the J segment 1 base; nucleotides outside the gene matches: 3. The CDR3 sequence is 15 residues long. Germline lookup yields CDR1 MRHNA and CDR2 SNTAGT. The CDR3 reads CASSGTGAGTDTQYF. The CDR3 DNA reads TGTGCCAGCAGTGGGACAGGGGCCGGCACAGATACGCAGTATTTT.

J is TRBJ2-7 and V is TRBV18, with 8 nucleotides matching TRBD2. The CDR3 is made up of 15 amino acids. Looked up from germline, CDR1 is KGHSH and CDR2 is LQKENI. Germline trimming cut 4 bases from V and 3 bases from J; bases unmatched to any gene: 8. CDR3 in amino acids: CASSLSGGAGYEQYF. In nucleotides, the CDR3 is TGTGCCAGCTCACTATCGGGGGGGGCTGGCTACGAGCAGTACTTC.

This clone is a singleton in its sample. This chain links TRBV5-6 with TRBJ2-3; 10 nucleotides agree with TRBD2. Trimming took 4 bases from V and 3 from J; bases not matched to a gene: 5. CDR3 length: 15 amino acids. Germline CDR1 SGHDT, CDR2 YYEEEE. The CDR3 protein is CASSGASGGTDTQYF. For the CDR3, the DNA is TGTGCCAGCAGCGGAGCTAGCGGGGGTACAGATACGCAGTATTTT.

The CDR3 sequence is CASSPSGGYTEQYF. CDR3 DNA sequence: TGTGCCAGCAGCCCTTCCGGTGGTTATACTGAGCAGTACTTC. The chain employs TRBV9 and TRBJ2-7; no clear D. The CDR3 has 14 residues. CDR1 and CDR2 from the germline V gene are SGDLS and YYNGEE. Trimming left V 4 bases short and J 7 bases short, with 18 bases between.

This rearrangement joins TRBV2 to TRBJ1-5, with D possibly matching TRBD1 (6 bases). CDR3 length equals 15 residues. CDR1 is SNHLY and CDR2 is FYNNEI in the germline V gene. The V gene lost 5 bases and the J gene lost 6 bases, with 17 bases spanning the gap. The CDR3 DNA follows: TGTGCCAGCAGTACCCGGGACACTCCCGGTCAGCCCCAGCATTTT. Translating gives CASSTRDTPGQPQHF.

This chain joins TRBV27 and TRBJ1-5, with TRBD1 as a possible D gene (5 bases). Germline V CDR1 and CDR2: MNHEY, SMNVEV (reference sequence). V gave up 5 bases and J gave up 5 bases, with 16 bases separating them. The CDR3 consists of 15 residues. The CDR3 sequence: CASSGGGFRDQPQHF. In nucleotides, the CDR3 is TGTGCCAGCAGTGGGGGAGGTTTTCGGGATCAGCCCCAGCATTTT.

The CDR3 sequence is CASNQLAGGWDTQYF. The CDR3 DNA reads as TGTGCCAGCAATCAACTAGCGGGGGGATGGGATACGCAGTATTTT. V usage is TRBV2 and J usage is TRBJ2-3; TRBD2 matches at 12 bases. The germline CDR1 and CDR2 sequences are SNHLY and FYNNEI. V was clipped by 7 bases and J by 6 bases; unmatched bases: 8. The CDR3 is 15 amino acids.

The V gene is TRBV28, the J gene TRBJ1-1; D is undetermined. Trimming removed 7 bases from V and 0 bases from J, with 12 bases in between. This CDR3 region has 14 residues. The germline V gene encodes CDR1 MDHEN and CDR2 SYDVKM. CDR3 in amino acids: CASTVAVMNTEAFF. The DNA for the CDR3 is TGTGCCAGCACCGTAGCTGTTATGAACACTGAAGCTTTCTTT. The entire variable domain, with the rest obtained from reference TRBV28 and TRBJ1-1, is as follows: DVKVTQSSRYLVKRTGEKVFLECVQDMDHENMFWYRQDPGLGLRLIYFSYDVKMKEKGDIPEGYSVSREKKERFSLILESASTNQTSMYLCASTVAVMNTEAFFGQGTRLTVV.

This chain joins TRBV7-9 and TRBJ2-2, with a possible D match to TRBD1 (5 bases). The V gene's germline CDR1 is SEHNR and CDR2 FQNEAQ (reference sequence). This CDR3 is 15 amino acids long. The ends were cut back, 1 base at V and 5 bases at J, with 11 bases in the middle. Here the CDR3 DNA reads TGTGCCAGCAGCTTAGGCAGGGTAAAGACCGGGGAGCTGTTTTTT. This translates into CASSLGRVKTGELFF.

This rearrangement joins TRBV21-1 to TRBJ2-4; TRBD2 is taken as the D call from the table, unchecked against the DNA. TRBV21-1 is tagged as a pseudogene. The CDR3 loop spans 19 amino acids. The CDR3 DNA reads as TGTGCCAGCAGCGGACGGGACTCCGCGCCACTTCTAGCCAAAAACATTCAGTACTTC. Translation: CASSGRDSAPLLAKNIQYF.

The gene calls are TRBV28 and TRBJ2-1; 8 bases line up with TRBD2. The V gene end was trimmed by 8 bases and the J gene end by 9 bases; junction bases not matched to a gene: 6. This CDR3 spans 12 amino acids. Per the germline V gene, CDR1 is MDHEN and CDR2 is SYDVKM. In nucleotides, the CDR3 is TGTGCCAGCCGAGCGGGAGCAGGTGAGCAGTTCTTC. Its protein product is CASRAGAGEQFF.

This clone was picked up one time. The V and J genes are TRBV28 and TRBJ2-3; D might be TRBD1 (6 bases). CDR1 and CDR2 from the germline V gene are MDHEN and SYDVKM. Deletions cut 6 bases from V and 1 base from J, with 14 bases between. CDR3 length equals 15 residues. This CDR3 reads CASRNEQGRTDTQYF. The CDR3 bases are TGTGCCAGCAGGAATGAACAGGGTCGCACAGATACGCAGTATTTT.

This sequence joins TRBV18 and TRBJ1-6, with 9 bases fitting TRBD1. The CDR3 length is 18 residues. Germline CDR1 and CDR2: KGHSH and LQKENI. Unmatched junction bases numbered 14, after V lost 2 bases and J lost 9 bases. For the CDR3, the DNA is TGTGCCAGCTCACCAGTCGAACAGGGGGCTTCCGGTGGTTCACCCCTCCACTTT. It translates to CASSPVEQGASGGSPLHF.

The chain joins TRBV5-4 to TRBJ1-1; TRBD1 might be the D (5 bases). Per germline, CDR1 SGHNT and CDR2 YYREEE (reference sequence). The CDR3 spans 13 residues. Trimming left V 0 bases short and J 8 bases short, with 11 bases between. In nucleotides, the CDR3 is TGTGCCAGCAGCTTGGGGGGACGGGGGGAAGCTTTCTTT. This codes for CASSLGGRGEAFF. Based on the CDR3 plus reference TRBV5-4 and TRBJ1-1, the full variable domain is ETGVTQSPTHLIKTRGQQVTLRCSSQSGHNTVSWYQQALGQGPQFIFQYYREEENGRGNFPPRFSGLQFPNYSSELNVNALELDDSALYLCASSLGGRGEAFFGQGTRLTVV.

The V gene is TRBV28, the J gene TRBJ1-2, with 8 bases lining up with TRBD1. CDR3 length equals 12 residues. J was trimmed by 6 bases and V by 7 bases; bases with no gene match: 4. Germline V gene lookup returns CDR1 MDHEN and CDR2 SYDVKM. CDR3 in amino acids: CASMTGVNGYTF. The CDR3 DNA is TGTGCCAGCATGACAGGGGTGAATGGCTACACCTTC.

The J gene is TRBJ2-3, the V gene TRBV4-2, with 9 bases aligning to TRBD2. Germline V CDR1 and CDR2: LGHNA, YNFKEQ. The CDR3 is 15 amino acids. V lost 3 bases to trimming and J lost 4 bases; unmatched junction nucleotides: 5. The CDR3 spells CASSQPGTSPDTQYF. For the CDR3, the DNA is TGTGCCAGCAGCCAGCCTGGGACTAGCCCAGATACGCAGTATTTT.

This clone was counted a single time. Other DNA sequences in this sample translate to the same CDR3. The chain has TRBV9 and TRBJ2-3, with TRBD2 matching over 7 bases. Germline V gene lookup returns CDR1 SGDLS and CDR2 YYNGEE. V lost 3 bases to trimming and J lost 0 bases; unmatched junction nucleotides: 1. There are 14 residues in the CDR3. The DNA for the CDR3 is TGTGCCAGCAGCGGGGGGGGGAGCACAGATACGCAGTATTTT. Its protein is CASSGGGSTDTQYF.

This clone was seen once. The CDR3 protein is CASSSLPRGKNGDTQYF. The CDR3 bases are TGTGCCAGCAGCTCCCTACCCCGGGGAAAAAATGGGGATACGCAGTATTTT. This chain joins TRBV9 and TRBJ2-3, with D tentatively TRBD2 (5 bases). CDR3 size: 17 residues. The V and J ends lost 4 bases and 6 bases respectively, with 24 bases between them. Looked up from germline, CDR1 is SGDLS and CDR2 is YYNGEE.

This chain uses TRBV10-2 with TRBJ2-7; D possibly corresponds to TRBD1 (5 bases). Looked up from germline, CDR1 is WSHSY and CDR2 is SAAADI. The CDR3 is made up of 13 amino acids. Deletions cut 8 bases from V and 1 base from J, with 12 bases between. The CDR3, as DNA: TGCGCCAGCTCTCGACAGTCTTCCTACGAGCAGTACTTC. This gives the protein CASSRQSSYEQYF.